Below are 8 T cell receptor beta chains sequenced from a single sample in a study of blood T cell repertoires in COVID-19. Sequencing used immunoSEQ multiplex PCR; TCRdb keeps in-frame clones, though not all of them. The profile covers 390,000 or so clones, with about 87% appearing a single time and more than 9% taken by the ten largest. Sequencing used peripheral blood. Receptor source: a woman in her 30s with COVID-19, enrolled during active disease.

V usage is TRBV6-2 or TRBV6-3 and J usage is TRBJ2-7; perhaps TRBD2 as D (5 bases). The ends were cut back, 8 bases at V and 0 bases at J, with 11 bases in the middle. The CDR3 loop spans 13 amino acids. Germline loops: CDR1 MNHEY, CDR2 SVGEGT. The CDR3 DNA sequence: TGTGCCAGCGGCCGGGGAGACTCCTACGAGCAGTACTTC. This translates into CASGRGDSYEQYF.

The chain couples TRBV2 to TRBJ2-5; TRBD2 matches at 15 bases. The CDR3 covers 17 residues. Germline V CDR1 and CDR2: SNHLY, FYNNEI. V dropped 5 bases and J dropped 5; count of bases not matched to a gene: 9. The CDR3 sequence is CASSQDGLAGGGETQYF. As DNA, the CDR3 is TGTGCCAGCAGTCAGGATGGACTAGCGGGAGGGGGGGAGACCCAGTACTTC. Combining the CDR3 with reference TRBV2 and TRBJ2-5 gives the whole variable domain EPEVTQTPSHQVTQMGQEVILRCVPISNHLYFYWYRQILGQKVEFLVSFYNNEISEKSEIFDDQFSVERPDGSNFTLKIRSTKLEDSAMYFCASSQDGLAGGGETQYFGPGTRLLVL.

This clone was seen just once. The rearrangement joins TRBV7-2 to TRBJ2-1; D unclear. The V and J ends lost 5 bases and 7 bases respectively, with 24 bases between them. Germline V lookup: CDR1 SGHTA, CDR2 FQGNSA. The CDR3 extends over 17 amino acids. The CDR3 protein is CASSPRPQVGTPNEQFF. DNA for the CDR3: TGTGCCAGCAGCCCCCGCCCCCAGGTCGGTACCCCTAATGAGCAGTTCTTC.

V and J are TRBV24-1 and TRBJ2-1; no clear D. Trimming took 9 bases from V and 5 from J, leaving 7 bases between them. The germline V gene has CDR1 KGHDR and CDR2 SFDVKD. CDR3 length equals 11 residues. The CDR3 nucleotides read TGTGCCACCGGCTTTCACAATGAGCAGTTCTTC. Its protein product is CATGFHNEQFF.

The chain combines TRBV11-2 with TRBJ2-1; 13 bases fit TRBD2. CDR1 and CDR2 (germline): SGHAT, FQNNGV. This CDR3 comprises 14 residues. V was clipped by 6 bases and J by 10 bases; unmatched bases: 6. This CDR3 reads CASRTLAGGNEQFF. DNA of the CDR3: TGTGCCAGCAGGACACTAGCGGGAGGGAACGAGCAGTTCTTC.

The chain is built from TRBV27 and TRBJ1-2, with 9 bases that match TRBD1. V was clipped by 3 bases and J by 6 bases; unmatched bases: 11. The length of the CDR3 is 16 residues. Germline V lookup: CDR1 MNHEY, CDR2 SMNVEV (reference sequence). CDR3 coding DNA: TGTGCCAGCAGTTTCGACGGACAGGGGCTAACTGATGGCTACACCTTC. Protein: CASSFDGQGLTDGYTF.

The rearrangement uses TRBV7-9 and TRBJ1-2, with 9 bases lining up with TRBD1. This CDR3 comprises 14 residues. V gave up 5 bases and J gave up 3 bases; unmatched junction bases: 4. Per the germline V gene, CDR1 is SEHNR and CDR2 is FQNEAQ (reference sequence). The CDR3 region is CASSRDRDHYGYTF. The CDR3 coding sequence is TGTGCCAGCAGCCGGGACAGGGATCACTATGGCTACACCTTC.

About this clone itself: The same CDR3 can be traced to other DNA sequences in this sample. The chain is built from TRBV3-1 (or the pseudogene TRBV3-2) and TRBJ1-2; TRBD1 aligns across 7 bases. This CDR3 comprises 14 residues. V lost 4 bases and J lost 2; bases outside the gene matches: 4. Germline V CDR1 and CDR2: LGHDT, YNNKEL (reference sequence). In DNA, the CDR3 is TGTGCCAGCAGCCTAGAGGGGGCGAACTATGGCTACACCTTC. Residues: CASSLEGANYGYTF.